This TCR beta chain emerged from a study of beta chain features in type 1 diabetes. Study-wide results and caveats: TCRB CDR3 length was moderately but significantly reduced in all four CD4+ subsets of Type 1 diabetes patients.

Reverse transcription of all isolated RNA meant that expressed TCRB transcripts were sequenced. TCRdb's copy holds only in-frame clones and misses some; the assay was immunoSEQ multiplex PCR. Here the sample spans around 160,000 clones, roughly 65% being singletons. The table lists this clone with a few counts. Its antigen is not identified. The CDR3 totals 11 residues. V dropped 5 bases and J dropped 4 bases, with 3 bases sitting between them. Per the germline V gene, CDR1 is SGHTA and CDR2 is FQGNSA. The sequence derives from a young man with type 1 diabetes. The chain links TRBV7-2 to TRBJ2-1, with unresolved D. The sample consisted of naive CD4+ T cells from blood. As DNA, the CDR3 is TGTGCCAGCAGCATTTACAATGAGCAGTTCTTC. It codes for CASSIYNEQFF.